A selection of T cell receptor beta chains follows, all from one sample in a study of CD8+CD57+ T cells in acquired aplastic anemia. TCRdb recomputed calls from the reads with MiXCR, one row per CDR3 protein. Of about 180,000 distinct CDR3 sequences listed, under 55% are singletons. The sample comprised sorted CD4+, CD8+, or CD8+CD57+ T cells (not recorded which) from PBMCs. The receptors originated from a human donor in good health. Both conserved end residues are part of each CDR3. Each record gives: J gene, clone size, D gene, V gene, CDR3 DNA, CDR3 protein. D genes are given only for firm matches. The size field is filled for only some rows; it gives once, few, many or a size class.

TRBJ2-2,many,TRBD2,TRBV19,TGTGCCAGTAGGGGGGTTGGCGGGGGGCTGTTTTTT,CASRGVGGGLFF
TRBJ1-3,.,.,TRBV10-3,TGTGCCATCCTCGTGGGTTCTGGAAACACCATATATTTT,CAILVGSGNTIYF
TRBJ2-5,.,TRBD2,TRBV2,TGTACCAGCAGCGGTACTAGCGGGAGTGAGACCCAGTACTTC,CTSSGTSGSETQYF
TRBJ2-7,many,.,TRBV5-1,TGCGCCAGCAGCCGTAACGGGGTGGGTGGAGGGGTGTCGTACGAGCAGTACTTC,CASSRNGVGGGVSYEQYF
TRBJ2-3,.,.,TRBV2,TGTGCCAGCAGTGTGCGGAAGGGTTTTTCGGGTCGTTACACAGATACGCAGTATTTT,CASSVRKGFSGRYTDTQYF
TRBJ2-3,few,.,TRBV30,TGTGCCGGTGAGCCGGGGCAAACAGATACGCAGTATTTT,CAGEPGQTDTQYF
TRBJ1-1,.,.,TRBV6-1,TGTGCCAGCAGTGCCGAAGTAGGGCTGCCCACTGAAGCTTTCTTT,CASSAEVGLPTEAFF
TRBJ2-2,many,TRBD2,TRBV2,TGTGCCAGCAGAGAACTAGCGGGAGGTCCGAACACCGGGGAGCTGTTTTTT,CASRELAGGPNTGELFF
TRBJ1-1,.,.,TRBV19,TGTGCCAGCAGTGAGCGGCAGTCCAGGTGGAATGAAGCTTTCTTT,CASSERQSRWNEAFF
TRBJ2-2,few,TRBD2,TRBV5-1,TGCGCCAGCAGCTGGGGGGGAAACACCGGGGAGCTGTTTTTT,CASSWGGNTGELFF
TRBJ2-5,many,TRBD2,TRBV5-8,TGTGCCAGCAGCGGGGCGGGAGTTCGGCAAGAGACCCAGTACTTC,CASSGAGVRQETQYF
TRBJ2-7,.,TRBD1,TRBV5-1,TGCGCCAGCAGCTACAGGGGGGAGAACTACGAGCAGTACTTC,CASSYRGENYEQYF
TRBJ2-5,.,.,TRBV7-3,TGTGCCAGCAGCCCCCACCCCCAAGAGACCCAGTACTTC,CASSPHPQETQYF
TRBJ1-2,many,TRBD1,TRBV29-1,TGCAGCGTTGGGACAGGGGGCGGCTACACCTTC,CSVGTGGGYTF
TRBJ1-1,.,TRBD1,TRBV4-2,TGTGCCAGCACCCGGGTCAGGGGGCAAGGTGAAGCTTTCTTT,CASTRVRGQGEAFF
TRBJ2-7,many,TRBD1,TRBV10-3,TGTGCCATCCGAGACAGGGCGGTGAACGAGCAGTACTTC,CAIRDRAVNEQYF
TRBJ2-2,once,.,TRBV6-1,TGTGCCAGCAGCCAAAGCCGCGGGCCCGGGAAGCTGTTTTTT,CASSQSRGPGKLFF
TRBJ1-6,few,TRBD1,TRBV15,TGTGCCACCAGCAGATTCCTCGGTAGCCGGGACAGGGGTAATTCACCCCTCCACTTT,CATSRFLGSRDRGNSPLHF
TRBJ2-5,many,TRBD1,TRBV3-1,TGTGCCAGCAGCGACCGGGACAGGGGGAACCAAGAGACCCAGTACTTC,CASSDRDRGNQETQYF
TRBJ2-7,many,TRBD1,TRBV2,TGTGCCAGCAAGGGACAGGGTTTAGGGGAGCAGTACTTC,CASKGQGLGEQYF
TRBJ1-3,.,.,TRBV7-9,TGTGCTCGCTCTAGGGACGGCGGATCTGGAAACACCATATATTTT,CARSRDGGSGNTIYF
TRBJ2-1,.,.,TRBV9,TGTGCCAGCAGCGTAGAGGGAGACCACTCCTACAATGAGCAGTTCTTC,CASSVEGDHSYNEQFF
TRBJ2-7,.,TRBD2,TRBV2,TGTGCCAGCGGGTGGACTAGCGGGGGCTACGAGCAGTACTTC,CASGWTSGGYEQYF
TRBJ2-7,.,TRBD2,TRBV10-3,TGTGCCATCAGTGAGCGCGGGAGCATCCACGAGCAGTACTTC,CAISERGSIHEQYF
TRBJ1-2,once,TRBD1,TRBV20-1,TGCAGTGTTCAAGTACAGGGGGCGTCTGAAGGCTACACCTTC,CSVQVQGASEGYTF
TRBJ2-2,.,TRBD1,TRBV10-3,TGTGCCACACTACCGGACAGGACGAACACCGGGGAGCTGTTTTTT,CATLPDRTNTGELFF
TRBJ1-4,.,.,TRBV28,TGTGCCAGCAGGACGGGCCTATCTAATGAAAAACTGTTTTTT,CASRTGLSNEKLFF
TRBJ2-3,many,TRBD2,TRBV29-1,TGCAGCGTCCCCCCTAGCGGGAGGCTCCGCACAGATACGCAGTATTTT,CSVPPSGRLRTDTQYF
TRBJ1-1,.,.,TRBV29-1,TGCAGCGTCCCAGGTTCCATGAGCACTGAAGCTTTCTTT,CSVPGSMSTEAFF
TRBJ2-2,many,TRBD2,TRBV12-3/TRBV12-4,TGTGCCAGCACCCTGAGGCTAGCGGGAGCTACCGGGGAGCTGTTTTTT,CASTLRLAGATGELFF
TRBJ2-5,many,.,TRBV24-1,TGTGCCACCAACGACGGAAGCCAAGAGACCCAGTACTTC,CATNDGSQETQYF
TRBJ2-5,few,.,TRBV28,TGTGCCAGCACACTATCTACGGAGATCAAAGAGACCCAGTACTTC,CASTLSTEIKETQYF
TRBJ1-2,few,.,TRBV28,TGTGCCAGCAGTGTCGACAGGATTCGGGGCTACACCTTC,CASSVDRIRGYTF
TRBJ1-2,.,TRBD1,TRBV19,TGTGCCAGTAGTATCCCTTGGGACAGCAACTATGGCTACACCTTC,CASSIPWDSNYGYTF
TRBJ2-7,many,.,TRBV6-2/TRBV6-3,TGTGCCAGCAGCTTACAGGGTGTCCACGAGCAGTACTTC,CASSLQGVHEQYF
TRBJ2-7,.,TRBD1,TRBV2,TGTGCCAGCAGTCGAAAGACAGGGAACGAGCAGTACTTC,CASSRKTGNEQYF
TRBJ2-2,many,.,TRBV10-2,TGCGCCAGCACGGGGGCCCCTGGCACCGGGGAGCTGTTTTTT,CASTGAPGTGELFF
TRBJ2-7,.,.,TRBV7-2,TGTGCCAGCAGCTTAGCTCTCGTCTACGAGCAGTACTTC,CASSLALVYEQYF
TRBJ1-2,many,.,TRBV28,TGTGCCAGCAGTTTGCGGGGCTATGGCTACACCTTC,CASSLRGYGYTF
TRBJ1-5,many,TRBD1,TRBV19,TGTGCCAGTAGTCAGAGGACAGGGAGGTATAGCAATCAGCCCCAGCATTTT,CASSQRTGRYSNQPQHF
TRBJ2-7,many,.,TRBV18,TGTGCCAGCTCACCTCCCAGCTCCTACGAGCAGTACTTC,CASSPPSSYEQYF
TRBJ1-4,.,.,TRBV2,TGTGCCAGCAGGGACACCGGGGGAACTAATGAAAAACTGTTTTTT,CASRDTGGTNEKLFF
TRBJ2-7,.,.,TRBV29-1,TGCAGCGTTGTAGTCCGAGCCTACGAGCAGTACTTC,CSVVVRAYEQYF
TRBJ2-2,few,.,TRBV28,TGTGCCAGCAACGAAGGGAACACCGGGGAGCTGTTTTTT,CASNEGNTGELFF
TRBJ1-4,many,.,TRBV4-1,TGCGCCAGCAGCCAGCGGGAAAATGAAAAACTGTTTTTT,CASSQRENEKLFF
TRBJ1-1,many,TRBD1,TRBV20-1,TGCGGCTCGGGACAGTTGAACACTGAAGCTTTCTTT,CGSGQLNTEAFF